This T cell receptor beta chain was documented in a study of CD8 T cells in Susac syndrome. RNA, at roughly 0.45 to 1 ug, was reverse transcribed with random hexamers. Coverage of TCR beta CDR3 amplification by immunoSEQ multiplex PCR extended to 54 Vbeta and 13 Jbeta. From the immunoSEQ multiplex PCR reads, TCRdb called clonotypes with MiXCR, one entry per CDR3 protein. Among 150,000 to 200,000 distinct CDR3 sequences listed, more than 90% were seen once. Peripheral blood CD8+ and CD4+ T cells were profiled by TCR beta sequencing. The patients serving as multiple sclerosis controls were treatment-naive. They had stable or active relapsing-remitting disease and fulfilled revised McDonald criteria. TEMRA cells were enriched by FACS, while CD8+ and CD4+ T cells were obtained through a negative isolation that was performed magnetically. The CDR3 totals 15 residues. Per the germline V gene, CDR1 is SGHTA and CDR2 is FQGNSA. Trimming took off 6 bases at V and 2 bases at J, with 16 bases between the two ends.

This TCR was sampled from a human donor with multiple sclerosis. Sample: CD4+ T cells from PBMCs. The chain has TRBV7-2 and TRBJ2-5, with D perhaps TRBD2 (7 bases). Here the CDR3 reads CASRAMRGPQETQYF. CDR3 in DNA: TGTGCCAGCAGGGCTATGCGGGGGCCGCAAGAGACCCAGTACTTC.